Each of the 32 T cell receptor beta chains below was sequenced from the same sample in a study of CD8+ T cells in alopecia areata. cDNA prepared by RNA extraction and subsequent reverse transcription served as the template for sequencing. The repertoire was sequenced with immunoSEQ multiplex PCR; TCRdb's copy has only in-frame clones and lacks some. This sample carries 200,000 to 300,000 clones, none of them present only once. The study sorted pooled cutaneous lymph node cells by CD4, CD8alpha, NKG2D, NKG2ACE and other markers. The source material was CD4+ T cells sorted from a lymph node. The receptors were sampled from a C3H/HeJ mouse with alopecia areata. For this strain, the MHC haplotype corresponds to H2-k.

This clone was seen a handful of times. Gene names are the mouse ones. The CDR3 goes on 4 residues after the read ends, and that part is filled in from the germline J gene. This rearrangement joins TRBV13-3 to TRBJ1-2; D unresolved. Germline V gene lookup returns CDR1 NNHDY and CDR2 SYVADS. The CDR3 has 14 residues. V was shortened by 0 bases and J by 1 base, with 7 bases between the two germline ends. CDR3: CASSDAGKNSDYTF. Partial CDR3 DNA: TGTGCCAGCAGTGATGCAGGCAAAAACTCC.

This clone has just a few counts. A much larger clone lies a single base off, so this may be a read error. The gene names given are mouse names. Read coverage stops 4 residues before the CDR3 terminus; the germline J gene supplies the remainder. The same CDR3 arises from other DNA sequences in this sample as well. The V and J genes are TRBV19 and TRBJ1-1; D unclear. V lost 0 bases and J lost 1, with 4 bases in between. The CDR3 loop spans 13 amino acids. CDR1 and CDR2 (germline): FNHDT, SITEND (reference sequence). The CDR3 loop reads CASSIAQNTEVFF. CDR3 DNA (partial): TGTGCCAGCAGTATAGCACAAAACACA.

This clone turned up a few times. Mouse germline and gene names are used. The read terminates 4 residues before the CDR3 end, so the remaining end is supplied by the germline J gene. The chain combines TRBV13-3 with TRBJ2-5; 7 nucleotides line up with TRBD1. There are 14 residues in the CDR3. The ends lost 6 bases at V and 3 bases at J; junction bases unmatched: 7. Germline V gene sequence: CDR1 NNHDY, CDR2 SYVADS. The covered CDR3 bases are TGTGCCAGCACCCTCCCGGGACAGCAAGAC. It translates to CASTLPGQQD. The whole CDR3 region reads CASTLPGQQDTQYF.

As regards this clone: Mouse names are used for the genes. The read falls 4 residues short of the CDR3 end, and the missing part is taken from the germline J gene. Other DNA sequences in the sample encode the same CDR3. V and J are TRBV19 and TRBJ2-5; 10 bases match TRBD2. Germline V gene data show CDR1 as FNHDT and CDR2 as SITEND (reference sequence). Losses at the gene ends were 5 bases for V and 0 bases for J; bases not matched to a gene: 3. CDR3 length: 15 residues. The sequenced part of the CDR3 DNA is TGTGCCAGCAGCCGACTGGGGGGTAACCAAGAC. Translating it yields CASSRLGGNQD. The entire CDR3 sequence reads CASSRLGGNQDTQYF.

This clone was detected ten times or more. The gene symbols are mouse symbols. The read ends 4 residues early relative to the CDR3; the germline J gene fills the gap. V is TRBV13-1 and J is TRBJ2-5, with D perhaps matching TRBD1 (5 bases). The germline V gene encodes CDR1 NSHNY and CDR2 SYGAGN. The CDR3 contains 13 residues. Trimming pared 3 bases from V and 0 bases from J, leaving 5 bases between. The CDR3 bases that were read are TGTGCCAGCAGTGGGACAAACCAAGAC. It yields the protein CASSGTNQD. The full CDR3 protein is CASSGTNQDTQYF.

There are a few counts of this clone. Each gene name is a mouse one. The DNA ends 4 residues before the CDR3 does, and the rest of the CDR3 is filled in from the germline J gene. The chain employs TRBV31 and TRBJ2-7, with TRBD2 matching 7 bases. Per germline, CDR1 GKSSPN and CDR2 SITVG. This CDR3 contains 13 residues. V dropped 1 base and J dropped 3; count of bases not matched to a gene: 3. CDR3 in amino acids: CAWSPGGVYEQYF. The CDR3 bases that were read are TGTGCCTGGAGTCCCGGGGGGGTCTAT.

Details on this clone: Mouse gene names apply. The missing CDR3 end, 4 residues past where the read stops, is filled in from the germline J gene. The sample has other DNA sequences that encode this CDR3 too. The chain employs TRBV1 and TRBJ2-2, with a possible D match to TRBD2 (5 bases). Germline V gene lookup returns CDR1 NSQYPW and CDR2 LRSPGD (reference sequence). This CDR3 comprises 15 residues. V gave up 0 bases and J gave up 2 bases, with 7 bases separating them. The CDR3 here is CTCSADWENTGQLYF. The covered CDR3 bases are TGCACCTGCAGTGCAGACTGGGAGAACACCGGG.

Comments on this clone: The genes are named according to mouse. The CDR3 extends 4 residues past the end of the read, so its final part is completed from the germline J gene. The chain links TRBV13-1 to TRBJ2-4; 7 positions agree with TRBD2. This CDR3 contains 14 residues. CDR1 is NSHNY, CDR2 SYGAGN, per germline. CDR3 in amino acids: CASSASGGRNTLYF. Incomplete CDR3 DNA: TGTGCCAGCAGTGCCTCGGGGGGGAGAAAC.

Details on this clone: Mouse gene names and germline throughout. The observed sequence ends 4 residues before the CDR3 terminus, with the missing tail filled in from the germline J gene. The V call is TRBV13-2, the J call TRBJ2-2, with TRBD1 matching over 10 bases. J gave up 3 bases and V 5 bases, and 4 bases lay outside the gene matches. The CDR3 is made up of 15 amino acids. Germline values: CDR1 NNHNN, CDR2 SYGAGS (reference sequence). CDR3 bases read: TGTGCCAGCGGGGGGACAGGGGAGGACACCGGG. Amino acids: CASGGTGEDTG. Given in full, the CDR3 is CASGGTGEDTGQLYF.

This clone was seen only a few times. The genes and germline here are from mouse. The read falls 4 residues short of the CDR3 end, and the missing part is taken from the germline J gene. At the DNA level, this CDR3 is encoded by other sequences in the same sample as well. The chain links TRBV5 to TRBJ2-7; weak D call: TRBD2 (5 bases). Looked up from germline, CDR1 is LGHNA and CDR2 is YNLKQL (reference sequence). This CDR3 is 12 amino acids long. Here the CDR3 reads CASSQLGDEQYF. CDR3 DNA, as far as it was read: TGTGCCAGCAGCCAACTGGGAGAT.

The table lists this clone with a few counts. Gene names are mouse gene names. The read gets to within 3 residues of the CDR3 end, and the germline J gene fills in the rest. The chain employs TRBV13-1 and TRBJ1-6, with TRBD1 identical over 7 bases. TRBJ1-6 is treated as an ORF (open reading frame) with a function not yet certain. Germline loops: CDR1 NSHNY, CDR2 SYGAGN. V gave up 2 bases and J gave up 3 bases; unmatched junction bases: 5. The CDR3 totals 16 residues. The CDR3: CASSESRDSYNSPLYF. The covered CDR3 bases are TGTGCCAGCAGTGAGAGCCGGGACAGCTATAATTCGCCC.

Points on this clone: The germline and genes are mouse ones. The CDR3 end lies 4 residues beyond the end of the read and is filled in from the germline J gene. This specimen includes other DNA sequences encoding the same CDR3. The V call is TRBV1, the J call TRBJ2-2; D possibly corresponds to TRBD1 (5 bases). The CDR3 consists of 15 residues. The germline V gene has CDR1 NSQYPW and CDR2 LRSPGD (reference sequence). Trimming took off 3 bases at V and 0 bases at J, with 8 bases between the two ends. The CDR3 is CTCSAQGTNTGQLYF. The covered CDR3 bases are TGCACCTGCAGTGCGCAGGGAACAAACACCGGG.

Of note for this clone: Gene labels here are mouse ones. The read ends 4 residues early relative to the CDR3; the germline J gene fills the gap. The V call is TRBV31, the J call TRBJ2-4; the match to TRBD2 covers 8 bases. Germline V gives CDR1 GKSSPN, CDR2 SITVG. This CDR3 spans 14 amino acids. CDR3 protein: CAWSLVWGENTLYF. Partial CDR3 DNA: TGTGCCTGGAGTCTAGTCTGGGGGGAAAAC.

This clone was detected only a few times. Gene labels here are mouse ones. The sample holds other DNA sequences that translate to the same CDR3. The sequenced CDR3 bases are TGTGCCAGCAGCCAAGGGGATTCCTATAATTCGCCC. It is translated as CASSQGDSYNSP. The full CDR3 is CASSQGDSYNSPLYF. V usage is TRBV5 and J usage is TRBJ1-6; D call uncertain. From the germline J gene comes the end of the CDR3, since the read stops 3 residues before it. TRBJ1-6 is filed as an ORF, its function uncertain. There are 15 residues in the CDR3. V lost 1 base and J 0 bases, leaving 4 bases between the germline ends. Germline CDR1 LGHNA, CDR2 YNLKQL (reference sequence).

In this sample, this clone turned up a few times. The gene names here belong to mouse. CDR3 loop: CASSQVTGGSYNSPLYF. The CDR3 DNA, read in part, is TGTGCCAGCAGCCAAGTGACAGGGGGTTCCTATAATTCGCCC. This chain connects TRBV5 to TRBJ1-6; TRBD1 matches 9 bases. Read data end 3 residues before the CDR3 end; the end is taken from the germline J gene. TRBJ1-6 qualifies as an ORF whose function is uncertain. With 1 base clipped from V and 0 bases from J, the junction kept 1 base outside the gene matches. CDR3 length equals 17 residues. Germline CDR1 and CDR2: LGHNA and YNLKQL (reference sequence).

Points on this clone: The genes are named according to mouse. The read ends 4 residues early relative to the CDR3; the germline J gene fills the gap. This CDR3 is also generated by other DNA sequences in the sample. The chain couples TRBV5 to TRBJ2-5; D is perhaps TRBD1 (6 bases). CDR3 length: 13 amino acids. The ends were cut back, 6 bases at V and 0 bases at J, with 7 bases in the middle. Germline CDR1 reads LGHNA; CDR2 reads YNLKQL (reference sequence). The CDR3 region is CASSTGNQDTQYF. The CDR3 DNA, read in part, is TGTGCCAGCAGTACAGGGAACCAAGAC.

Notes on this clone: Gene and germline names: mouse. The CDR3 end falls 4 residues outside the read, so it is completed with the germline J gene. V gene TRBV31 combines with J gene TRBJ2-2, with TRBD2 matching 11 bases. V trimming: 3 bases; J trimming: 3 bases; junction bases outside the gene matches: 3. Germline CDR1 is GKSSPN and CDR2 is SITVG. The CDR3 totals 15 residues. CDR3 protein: CAWSYWGGYTGQLYF. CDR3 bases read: TGTGCCTGGAGCTACTGGGGGGGCTACACCGGG.

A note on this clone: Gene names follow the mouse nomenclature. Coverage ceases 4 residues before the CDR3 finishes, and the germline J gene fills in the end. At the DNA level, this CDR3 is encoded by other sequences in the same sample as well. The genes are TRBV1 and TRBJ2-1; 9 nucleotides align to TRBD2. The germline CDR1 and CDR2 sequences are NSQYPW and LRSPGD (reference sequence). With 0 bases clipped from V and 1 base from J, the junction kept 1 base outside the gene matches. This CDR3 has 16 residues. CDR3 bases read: TGCACCTGCAGTGCAGAACTGGGGGGAAACTATGCT. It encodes CTCSAELGGNYA. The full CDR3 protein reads CTCSAELGGNYAEQFF.

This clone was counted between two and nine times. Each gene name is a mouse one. The covered CDR3 bases are TGCACCTGCAGTGCAGATCCTGGGGGGTCT. This sequence encodes CTCSADPGGS. The full CDR3 protein is CTCSADPGGSEQFF. The chain is built from TRBV1 and TRBJ2-1; 8 bases fit TRBD2. The read terminates 4 residues before the CDR3 end, so the remaining end is supplied by the germline J gene. The CDR3 is 14 amino acids. Looked up from germline, CDR1 is NSQYPW and CDR2 is LRSPGD (reference sequence).

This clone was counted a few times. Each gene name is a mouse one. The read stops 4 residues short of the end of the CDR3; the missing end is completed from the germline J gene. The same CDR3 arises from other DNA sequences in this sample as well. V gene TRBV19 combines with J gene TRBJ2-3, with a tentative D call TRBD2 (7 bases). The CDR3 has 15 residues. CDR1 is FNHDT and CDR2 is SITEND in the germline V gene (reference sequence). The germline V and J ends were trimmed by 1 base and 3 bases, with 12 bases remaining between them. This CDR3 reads CASSIRGGRAETLYF. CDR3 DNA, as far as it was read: TGTGCCAGCAGTATAAGGGGGGGAAGAGCAGAA.

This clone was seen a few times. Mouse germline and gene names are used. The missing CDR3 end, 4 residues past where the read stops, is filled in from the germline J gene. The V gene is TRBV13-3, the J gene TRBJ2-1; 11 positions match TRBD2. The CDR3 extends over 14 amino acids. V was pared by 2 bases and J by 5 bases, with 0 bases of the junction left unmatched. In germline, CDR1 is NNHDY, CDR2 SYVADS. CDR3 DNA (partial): TGTGCCAGCAGTGAGACTGGGGGGGATGCT. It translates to CASSETGGDA. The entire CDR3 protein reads CASSETGGDAEQFF.

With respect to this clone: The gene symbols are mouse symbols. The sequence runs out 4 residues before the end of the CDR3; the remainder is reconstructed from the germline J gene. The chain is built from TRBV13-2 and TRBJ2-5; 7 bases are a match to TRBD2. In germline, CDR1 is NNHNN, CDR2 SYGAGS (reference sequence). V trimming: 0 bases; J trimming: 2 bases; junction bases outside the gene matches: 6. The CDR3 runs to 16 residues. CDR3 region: CASGDAPWGSQDTQYF. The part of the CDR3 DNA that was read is TGTGCCAGCGGTGATGCCCCCTGGGGGTCCCAAGAC.

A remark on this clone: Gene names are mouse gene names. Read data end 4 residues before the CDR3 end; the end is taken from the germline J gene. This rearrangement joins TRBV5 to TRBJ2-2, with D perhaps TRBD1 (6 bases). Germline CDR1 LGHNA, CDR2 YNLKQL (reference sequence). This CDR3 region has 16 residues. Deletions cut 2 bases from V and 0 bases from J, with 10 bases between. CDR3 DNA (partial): TGTGCCAGCAGCCAACTACAGGGTGCAAACACCGGG. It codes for CASSQLQGANTG. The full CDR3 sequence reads CASSQLQGANTGQLYF.

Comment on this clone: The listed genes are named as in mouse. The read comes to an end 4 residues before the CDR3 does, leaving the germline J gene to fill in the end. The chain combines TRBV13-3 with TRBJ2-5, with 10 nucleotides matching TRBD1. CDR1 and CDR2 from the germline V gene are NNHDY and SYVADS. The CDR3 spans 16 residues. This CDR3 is CASSDGRDRGEDTQYF. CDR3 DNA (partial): TGTGCCAGCAGTGATGGTCGGGACAGGGGAGAAGAC.

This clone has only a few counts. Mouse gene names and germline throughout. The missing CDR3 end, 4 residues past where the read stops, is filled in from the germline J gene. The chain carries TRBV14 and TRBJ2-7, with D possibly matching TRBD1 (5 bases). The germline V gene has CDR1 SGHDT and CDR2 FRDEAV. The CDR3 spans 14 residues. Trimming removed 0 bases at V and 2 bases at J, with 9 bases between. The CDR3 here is CASSFSDKPYEQYF. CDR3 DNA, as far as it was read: TGTGCCAGCAGTTTCTCGGACAAACCCTAT. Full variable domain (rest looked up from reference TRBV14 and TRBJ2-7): EAGVTQSPRYAVLQEGQAVSFWCDPISGHDTLYWYQQPRDQGPQLLVYFRDEAVIDNSQLPSDRFSAVRPKGTNSTLKIQSAKQGDTATYLCASSFSDKPYEQYFGPGTRLTVL.

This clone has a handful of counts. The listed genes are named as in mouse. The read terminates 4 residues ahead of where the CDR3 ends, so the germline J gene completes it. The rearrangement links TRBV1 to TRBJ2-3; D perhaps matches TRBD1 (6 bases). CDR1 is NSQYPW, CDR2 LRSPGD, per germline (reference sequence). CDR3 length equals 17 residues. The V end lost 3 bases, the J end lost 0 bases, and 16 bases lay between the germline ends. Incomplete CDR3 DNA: TGCACCTGCAGTGCCGTTTTACAGGGAACTAGTGCAGAA. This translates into CTCSAVLQGTSAE. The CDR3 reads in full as CTCSAVLQGTSAETLYF.

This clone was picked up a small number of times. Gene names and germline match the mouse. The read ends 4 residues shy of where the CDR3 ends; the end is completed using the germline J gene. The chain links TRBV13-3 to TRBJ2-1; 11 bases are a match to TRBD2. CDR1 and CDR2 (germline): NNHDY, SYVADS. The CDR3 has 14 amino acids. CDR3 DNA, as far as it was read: TGTGCCAGCAGGGGACTGGGGGCCTGGGCT. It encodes CASRGLGAWA. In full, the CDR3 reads CASRGLGAWAEQFF.

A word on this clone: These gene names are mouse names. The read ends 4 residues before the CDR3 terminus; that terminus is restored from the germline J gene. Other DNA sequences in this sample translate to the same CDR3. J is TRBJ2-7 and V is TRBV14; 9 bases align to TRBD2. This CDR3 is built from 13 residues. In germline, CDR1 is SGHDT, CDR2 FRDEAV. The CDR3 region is CASSLTGGYEQYF. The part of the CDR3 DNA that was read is TGTGCCAGCAGTTTAACTGGGGGGTAT.

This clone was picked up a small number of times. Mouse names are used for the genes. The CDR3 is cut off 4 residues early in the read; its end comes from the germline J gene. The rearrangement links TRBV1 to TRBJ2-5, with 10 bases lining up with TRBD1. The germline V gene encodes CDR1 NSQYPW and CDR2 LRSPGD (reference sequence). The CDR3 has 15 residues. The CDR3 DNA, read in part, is TGCACCTGCAGTGCCCTGGACAGGGGGAGGGAC. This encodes CTCSALDRGRD. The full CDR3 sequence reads CTCSALDRGRDTQYF.

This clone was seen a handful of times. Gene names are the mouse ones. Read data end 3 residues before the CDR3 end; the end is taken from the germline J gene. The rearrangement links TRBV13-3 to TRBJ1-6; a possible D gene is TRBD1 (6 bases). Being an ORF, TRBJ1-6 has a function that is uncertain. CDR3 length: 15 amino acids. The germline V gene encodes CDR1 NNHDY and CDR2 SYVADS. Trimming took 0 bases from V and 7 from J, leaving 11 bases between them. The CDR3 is CASSDAGAGNSPLYF. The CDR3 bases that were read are TGTGCCAGCAGTGATGCAGGGGCCGGGAATTCGCCC.

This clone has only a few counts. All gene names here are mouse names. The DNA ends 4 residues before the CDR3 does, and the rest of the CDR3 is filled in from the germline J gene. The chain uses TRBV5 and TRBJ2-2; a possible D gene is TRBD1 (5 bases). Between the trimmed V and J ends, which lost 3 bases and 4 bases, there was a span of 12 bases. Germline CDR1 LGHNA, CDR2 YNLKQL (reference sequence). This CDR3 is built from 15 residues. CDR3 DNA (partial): TGTGCCAGCAGCCACAGGGTCACGGGCACCGGG. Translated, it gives CASSHRVTGTG. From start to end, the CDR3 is CASSHRVTGTGQLYF.

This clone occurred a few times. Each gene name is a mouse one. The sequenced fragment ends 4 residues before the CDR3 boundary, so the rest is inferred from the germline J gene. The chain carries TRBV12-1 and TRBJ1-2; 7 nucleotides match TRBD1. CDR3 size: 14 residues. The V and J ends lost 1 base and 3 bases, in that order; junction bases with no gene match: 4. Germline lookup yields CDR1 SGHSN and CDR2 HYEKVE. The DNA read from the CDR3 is TGTGCCAGCTCTCTGGCCAGGGGGGACTCC. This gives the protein CASSLARGDS. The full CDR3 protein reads CASSLARGDSDYTF.